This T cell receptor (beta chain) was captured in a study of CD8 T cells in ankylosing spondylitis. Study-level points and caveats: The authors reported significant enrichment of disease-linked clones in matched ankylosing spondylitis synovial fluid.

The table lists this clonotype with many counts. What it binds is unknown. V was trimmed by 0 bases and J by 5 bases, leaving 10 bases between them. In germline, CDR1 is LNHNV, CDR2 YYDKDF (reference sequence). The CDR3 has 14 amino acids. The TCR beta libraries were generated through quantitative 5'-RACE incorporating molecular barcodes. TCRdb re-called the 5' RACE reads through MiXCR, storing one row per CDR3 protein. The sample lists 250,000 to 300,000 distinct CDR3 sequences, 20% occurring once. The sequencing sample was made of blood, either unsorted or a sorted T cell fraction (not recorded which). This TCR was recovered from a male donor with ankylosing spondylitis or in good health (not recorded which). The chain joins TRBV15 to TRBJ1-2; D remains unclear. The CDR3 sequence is CATSRESGEYGYTF. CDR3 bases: TGTGCCACCAGCAGAGAAAGCGGGGAGTATGGCTACACCTTC.